These 21 T cell receptor beta chains originate from one sample sequenced in a study of human T cells and chemical hapten exposure. TCRdb reanalysed the RACE reads using MiXCR and keeps one entry per CDR3 protein. The sample holds 96,000 or so distinct CDR3 sequences; 7% to 10% are singletons and the top ten take more than 2%. Time point defined: patch test 2, 6 weeks after DPC sensitization. The treatment was: therapeutic diphenylcyclopropenone sensitization with weekly scalp DPC. Here the sequenced sample was whole blood, taken in connection with sensitization to the hapten diphenylcyclopropenone (DPC). Receptors originate from a woman aged 40 to 50 with alopecia areata. Some clones in this sample may be carry-over from other donors' samples.

This clonotype came up a few times. The gene calls are TRBV30 and TRBJ2-1; 12 bases agree with TRBD2. CDR3 size: 16 residues. The germline CDR1 and CDR2 sequences are GTSNPN and SVGIG (reference sequence). V was pared by 0 bases and J by 9 bases, with 9 bases of the junction left unmatched. CDR3 bases: TGTGCCTGGAGTGTATGGCTAGCGGGAGGGCCAGGTGAGCAGTTCTTC. It specifies CAWSVWLAGGPGEQFF.

The rearrangement joins TRBV4-1 to TRBJ2-6; possibly TRBD2 for D (5 bases). The CDR3 totals 18 residues. Per germline, CDR1 MGHRA and CDR2 YSYEKL. Trimming took 5 bases from V and 0 from J, leaving 17 bases between them. The CDR3 DNA reads TGCGCCAGCAGCTCGTCGGACTGGCCCTCCTCTGGGGCCAACGTCCTGACTTTC. It specifies CASSSSDWPSSGANVLTF.

This clonotype has a count of ten or more. The chain is built from TRBV20-1 and TRBJ1-5, with 9 bases fitting TRBD1. V lost 6 bases, J lost 3 bases, and 3 bases stayed unmatched. The CDR3 spans 13 residues. Germline CDR1 is DFQATT and CDR2 is SNEGSKA (reference sequence). The CDR3 loop is CSANRGPNQPQHF. DNA for the CDR3: TGCAGTGCGAACAGGGGGCCCAATCAGCCCCAGCATTTT.

This clonotype was counted at least ten times. The gene calls are TRBV12-3 or TRBV12-4 and TRBJ1-5; D unclear. V gave up 3 bases and J gave up 2 bases, with 8 bases separating them. The CDR3 sequence is 14 residues long. The CDR3, as DNA: TGTGCCAGCAGTTTTGTATTGGGCAATCAGCCCCAGCATTTT. This encodes CASSFVLGNQPQHF.

This clonotype showed up many times. The rearrangement joins TRBV7-9 to TRBJ2-2; 12 nucleotides agree with TRBD1. The CDR3 consists of 15 residues. Germline trimming cut 2 bases from V and 13 bases from J; bases unmatched to any gene: 8. In germline, CDR1 is SEHNR, CDR2 FQNEAQ (reference sequence). Here the CDR3 reads CASSLPGTGGVGLFF. Here the CDR3 DNA reads TGTGCCAGCAGCTTACCTGGGACAGGGGGCGTGGGGCTGTTTTTT.

Many counts were recorded for this clonotype. The V gene is TRBV27, the J gene TRBJ1-5; unclear D gene. V lost 7 bases, J lost 4 bases, and 11 bases lay in between. The CDR3 is 13 residues long. CDR1 and CDR2 (germline): MNHEY, SMNVEV (reference sequence). The CDR3 sequence is CASTRWRNQPQHF. In DNA, the CDR3 is TGTGCCAGCACTCGATGGCGAAATCAGCCCCAGCATTTT.

The table lists this clonotype with many counts. The V and J genes are TRBV2 and TRBJ1-6; tentatively, D is TRBD1 (5 bases). The CDR3 covers 14 residues. The germline V gene encodes CDR1 SNHLY and CDR2 FYNNEI. Trimming removed 6 bases at V and 6 bases at J, with 12 bases between. CDR3 in DNA: TGTGCCAGCAGGACCGGGACGGGTAATTCACCCCTCCACTTT. Residues: CASRTGTGNSPLHF. Drawing the rest from reference TRBV2 and TRBJ1-6, the complete variable domain is EPEVTQTPSHQVTQMGQEVILRCVPISNHLYFYWYRQILGQKVEFLVSFYNNEISEKSEIFDDQFSVERPDGSNFTLKIRSTKLEDSAMYFCASRTGTGNSPLHFGNGTRLTVT.

A few counts support this clonotype. The chain combines TRBV6-5 with TRBJ2-1; TRBD1 is a possible D gene (6 bases). This CDR3 comprises 14 residues. Trimming shortened V by 2 bases and J by 9 bases, and 14 bases separated the two germline ends. Germline loops: CDR1 MNHEY, CDR2 SVGAGI. The CDR3: CASSYGQGSFEQFF. CDR3 bases: TGTGCCAGCAGTTACGGTCAGGGGTCGTTTGAGCAGTTCTTC.

This clonotype was picked up many times. The chain couples TRBV2 to TRBJ1-2; a possible D gene is TRBD1 (6 bases). V was shortened by 4 bases and J by 8 bases, with 17 bases between the two germline ends. Germline-derived CDR1 and CDR2 are SNHLY and FYNNEI. The CDR3 runs 14 residues. The chain's CDR3 is CASSVSVSRGGYTF. The CDR3 nucleotides are TGTGCCAGCAGTGTCTCCGTGAGCAGGGGCGGCTACACCTTC.

This clonotype occurred many times. The chain has TRBV5-4 and TRBJ2-1; 10 bases fit TRBD1. The CDR3 is made up of 15 amino acids. Trimming cost V 4 bases and J 4 bases; bases outside gene matches: 5. Germline V CDR1 and CDR2: SGHNT, YYREEE (reference sequence). CDR3 coding DNA: TGTGCCAGCAGCCATGGACAGGGGGAGTACAATGAGCAGTTCTTC. Its protein product is CASSHGQGEYNEQFF.

This clonotype came up many times. This chain links TRBV11-3 with TRBJ1-4, with unresolved D. V was clipped by 2 bases and J by 6 bases, with 16 bases between them. CDR1 is SGHNT and CDR2 is YENEEA in the germline V gene. CDR3 size: 16 residues. The CDR3 nucleotides are TGTGCCAGCAGCTTATTCTGGCAGTCGGATTATGAAAAACTGTTTTTT. It codes for CASSLFWQSDYEKLFF.

This clonotype was detected ten times or more. The chain uses TRBV11-2 and TRBJ2-3; D ambiguous. The CDR3 contains 12 residues. V gave up 5 bases and J gave up 9 bases, with 12 bases separating them. CDR1 is SGHAT and CDR2 is FQNNGV in the germline V gene. The CDR3 loop is CASSPPSATQYF. CDR3 sequence (DNA): TGTGCCAGCAGCCCACCGTCCGCCACGCAGTATTTT.

This clonotype was seen a few times. This chain uses TRBV29-1 with TRBJ1-1; 8 bases align to TRBD1. The CDR3 spans 15 residues. The germline V gene has CDR1 SQVTM and CDR2 ANQGSEA. V lost 3 bases and J lost 6; bases outside the gene matches: 12. The CDR3 coding sequence is TGCAGCGTTGACCCTGCCCGGACAGGGACGGCTGAAGCTTTCTTT. It yields the protein CSVDPARTGTAEAFF.

This clonotype was counted only a few times. The chain has TRBV6-1 and TRBJ1-5, with D tentatively TRBD1 (6 bases). Germline V lookup: CDR1 MNHNS, CDR2 SASEGT. V shed 5 bases and J shed 2 bases, with 13 bases lying between them. The length of the CDR3 is 15 residues. CDR3: CASSLGAQGNQPQHF. The CDR3 region has the DNA TGTGCCAGCAGTTTGGGGGCGCAGGGCAATCAGCCCCAGCATTTT.

This clonotype was recorded a few times. V is TRBV28 and J is TRBJ2-7, with 7 bases aligning to TRBD1. V gave up 3 bases and J gave up 6 bases; unmatched junction bases: 5. The V gene's germline CDR1 is MDHEN and CDR2 SYDVKM. This CDR3 spans 13 amino acids. CDR3 residues: CASSLTGPGEQYF. DNA for the CDR3: TGTGCCAGCAGTTTGACAGGGCCCGGCGAGCAGTACTTC.

This clonotype was detected only a few times. The V gene is TRBV7-2, the J gene TRBJ1-1; maybe TRBD1 (5 bases). Trimming cost V 2 bases and J 0 bases, with 7 bases left between them. CDR1 and CDR2 from the germline V gene are SGHTA and FQGNSA. This CDR3 has 14 amino acids. The CDR3, as DNA: TGTGCCAGCAGCTTACAGGGTCTGAACACTGAAGCTTTCTTT. Its protein product is CASSLQGLNTEAFF.

There are many counts of this clonotype. The chain uses TRBV7-2 and TRBJ2-2, with unresolved D. V was cut by 5 bases and J by 6 bases, with 13 bases left in between. This CDR3 has 14 amino acids. The germline CDR1 and CDR2 sequences are SGHTA and FQGNSA. The CDR3 region has the DNA TGTGCCAGCAGCCCCCTTAGACGCCCCGGGGAGCTGTTTTTT. The encoded protein is CASSPLRRPGELFF.

Ten or more counts support this clonotype. The chain joins TRBV7-8 to TRBJ2-7, with D unresolved. The CDR3 spans 13 residues. Germline V gene lookup returns CDR1 SGHVS and CDR2 FQNEAQ. V shed 0 bases and J shed 6 bases, with 9 bases lying between them. The CDR3 DNA follows: TGTGCCAGCAGCTTAGCCTTTCGAGTCGAGCAGTACTTC. Protein sequence: CASSLAFRVEQYF.

This clonotype was observed at least ten times. The rearrangement uses TRBV12-3 or TRBV12-4 and TRBJ1-1, with D hard to call. Trimming pared 6 bases from V and 0 bases from J, leaving 11 bases between. This CDR3 comprises 14 residues. CDR3 sequence: CASSPQQMNTEAFF. CDR3 sequence (DNA): TGTGCCAGCAGCCCCCAACAGATGAACACTGAAGCTTTCTTT.

There are a few counts of this clonotype. The chain is built from TRBV7-3 and TRBJ2-2; a weak D match, TRBD1 (6 bases). V lost 5 bases to trimming and J lost 3 bases, with 10 bases between them. This CDR3 is built from 14 residues. CDR1 is SGHTA and CDR2 is FQGTGA in the germline V gene. CDR3 sequence reads: CASSLDRDTGELFF. The CDR3 nucleotides read TGTGCCAGCAGCCTGGACAGAGACACCGGGGAGCTGTTTTTT.

The chain links TRBV5-1 to TRBJ1-1; a weak D match, TRBD1 (5 bases). This CDR3 region has 14 residues. Germline V gene data show CDR1 as SGHRS and CDR2 as YFSETQ. Trimming shortened V by 4 bases and J by 0 bases, and 10 bases separated the two germline ends. The DNA of the CDR3 is TGCGCCAGCAGCCCTGGACACGTGAACACTGAAGCTTTCTTT. Residues: CASSPGHVNTEAFF.